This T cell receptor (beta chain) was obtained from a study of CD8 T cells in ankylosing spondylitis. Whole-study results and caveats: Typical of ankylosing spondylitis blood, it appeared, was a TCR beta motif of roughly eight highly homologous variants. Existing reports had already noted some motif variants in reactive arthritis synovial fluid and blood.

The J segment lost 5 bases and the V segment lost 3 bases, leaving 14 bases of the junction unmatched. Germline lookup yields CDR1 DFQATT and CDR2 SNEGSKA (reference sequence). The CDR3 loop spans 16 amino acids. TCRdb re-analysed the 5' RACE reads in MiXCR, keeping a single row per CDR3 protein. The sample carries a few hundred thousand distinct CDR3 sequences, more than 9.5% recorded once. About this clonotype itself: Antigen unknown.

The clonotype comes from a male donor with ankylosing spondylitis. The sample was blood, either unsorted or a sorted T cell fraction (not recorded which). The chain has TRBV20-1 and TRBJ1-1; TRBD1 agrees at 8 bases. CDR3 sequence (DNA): TGCAGTGCTAGGGGCCTCGGACAGGGCTTTGGGACTGAAGCTTTCTTT. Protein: CSARGLGQGFGTEAFF.